One T cell receptor beta chain is described in this entry. Its antigen is as yet unknown. Distinct nucleotide sequences in the sample also encode this CDR3. The method was immunoSEQ multiplex PCR; TCRdb's version includes in-frame clones alone and lacks a portion of them. The sample lists 55,000 to 65,000 clones; about 90% were seen once. The entry originates in a study of OX40 agonist ivuxolimab in advanced cancers. Findings and limits, study-wide: Antigen specificity was not determined for the expanded peripheral T cells. Expanded clones belonging to CD8+ T cells outnumbered, on average, those of CD4+. Blood T cells, both CD4+ and CD8+, expanded clonally by week 6 at 0.1 to 3.0 mg/kg.

Germline lookup yields CDR1 MNHNY and CDR2 SVGAGI (reference sequence). The CDR3 is 14 amino acids. V was trimmed by 3 bases and J by 4 bases, leaving 12 bases between them. Specimen: CD4+ or CD8+ T cells sorted from blood, collected in a trial of the OX40 agonist ivuxolimab. The source is an adult with an advanced solid tumor such as melanoma, head and neck, liver or kidney cancer. The rearrangement links TRBV6-6 to TRBJ1-1; D remains ambiguous. The CDR3 nucleotides are TGTGCCAGCAGTTATCGCGACCCGGCCACTGAAGCTTTCTTT. Residues: CASSYRDPATEAFF.